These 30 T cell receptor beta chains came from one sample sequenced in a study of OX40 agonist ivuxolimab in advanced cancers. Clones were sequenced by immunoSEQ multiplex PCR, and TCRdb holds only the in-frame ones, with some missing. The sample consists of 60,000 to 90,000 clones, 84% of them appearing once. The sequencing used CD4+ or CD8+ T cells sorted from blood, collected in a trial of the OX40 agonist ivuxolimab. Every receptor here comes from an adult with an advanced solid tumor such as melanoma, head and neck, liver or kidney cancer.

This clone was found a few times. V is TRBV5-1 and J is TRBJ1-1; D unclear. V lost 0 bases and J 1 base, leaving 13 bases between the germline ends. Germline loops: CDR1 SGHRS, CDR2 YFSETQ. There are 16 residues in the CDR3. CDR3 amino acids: CASSLADGRGNTEAFF. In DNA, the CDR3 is TGCGCCAGCAGCTTGGCCGACGGCCGCGGGAACACTGAAGCTTTCTTT.

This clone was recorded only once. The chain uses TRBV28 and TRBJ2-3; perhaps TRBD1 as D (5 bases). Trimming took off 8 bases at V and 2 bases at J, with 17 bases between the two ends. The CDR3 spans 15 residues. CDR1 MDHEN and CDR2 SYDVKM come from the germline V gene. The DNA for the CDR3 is TGTGCCAGCGTCCATAACACAGGAGACACAGATACGCAGTATTTT. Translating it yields CASVHNTGDTDTQYF.

The CDR3 DNA is TGTGCCAGCAGCCTAGGGCCTGTCTATGGCTACACCTTC. Its translation: CASSLGPVYGYTF. The chain carries TRBV5-6 and TRBJ1-2; no definite D call. V was cut by 4 bases and J by 4 bases, with 11 bases left in between. CDR3 length equals 13 residues. CDR1 SGHDT and CDR2 YYEEEE come from the germline V gene.

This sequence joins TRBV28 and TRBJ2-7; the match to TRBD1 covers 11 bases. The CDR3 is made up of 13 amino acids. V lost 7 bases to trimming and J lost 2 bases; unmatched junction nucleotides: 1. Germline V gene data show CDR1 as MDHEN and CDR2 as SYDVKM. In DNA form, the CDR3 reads TGTGCCAGCACGGACAGGGGGCCCTACGAGCAGTACTTC. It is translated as CASTDRGPYEQYF.

The CDR3 DNA sequence: TGTGCCAGCAGCGTAGCTAGCGGGAGCACCTACGAGCAGTACTTC. As protein: CASSVASGSTYEQYF. The chain recombines TRBV9 with TRBJ2-7; 10 nucleotides match TRBD2. This CDR3 is 15 amino acids long. Germline V gene lookup returns CDR1 SGDLS and CDR2 YYNGEE. Trimming cost V 0 bases and J 2 bases; bases outside gene matches: 2.

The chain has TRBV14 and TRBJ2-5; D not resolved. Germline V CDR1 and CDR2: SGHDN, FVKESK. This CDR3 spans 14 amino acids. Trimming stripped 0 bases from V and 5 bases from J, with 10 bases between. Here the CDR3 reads CASSQELKRETQYF. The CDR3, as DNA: TGTGCCAGCAGCCAAGAACTCAAACGGGAGACCCAGTACTTC.

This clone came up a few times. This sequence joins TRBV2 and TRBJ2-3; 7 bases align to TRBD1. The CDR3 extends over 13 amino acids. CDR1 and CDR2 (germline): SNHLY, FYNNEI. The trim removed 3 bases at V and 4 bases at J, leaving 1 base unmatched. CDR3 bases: TGTGCCAGCAGTGACCAGGGGGCAGATACGCAGTATTTT. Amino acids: CASSDQGADTQYF.

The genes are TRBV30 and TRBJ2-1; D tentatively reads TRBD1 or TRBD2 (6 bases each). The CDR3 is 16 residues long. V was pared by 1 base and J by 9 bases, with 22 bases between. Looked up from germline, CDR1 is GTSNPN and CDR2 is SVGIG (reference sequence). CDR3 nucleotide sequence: TGTGCCTGGAGTGAAAAGGGACTTCGTATCAGGGGTGAGCAGTTCTTC. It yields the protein CAWSEKGLRIRGEQFF.

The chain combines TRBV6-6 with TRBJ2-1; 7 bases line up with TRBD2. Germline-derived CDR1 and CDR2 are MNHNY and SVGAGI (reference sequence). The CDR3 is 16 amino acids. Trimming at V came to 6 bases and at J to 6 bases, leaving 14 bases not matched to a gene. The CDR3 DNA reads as TGTGCCAGCAGCCACCACGTTGCGGGAGCCTCCAATGAGCAGTTCTTC. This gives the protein CASSHHVAGASNEQFF.

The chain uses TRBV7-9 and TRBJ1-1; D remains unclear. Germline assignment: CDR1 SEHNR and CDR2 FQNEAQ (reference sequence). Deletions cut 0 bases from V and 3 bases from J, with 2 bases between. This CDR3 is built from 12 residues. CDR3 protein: CASSLAHTEAFF. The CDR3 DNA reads TGTGCCAGCAGCTTAGCCCACACTGAAGCTTTCTTT.

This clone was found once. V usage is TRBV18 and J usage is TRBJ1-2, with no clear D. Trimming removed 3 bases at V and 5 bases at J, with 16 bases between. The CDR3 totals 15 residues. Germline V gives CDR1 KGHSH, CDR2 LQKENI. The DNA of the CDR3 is TGTGCCAGCTCACCGACCACAGCCGCAGGTTATGGCTACACCTTC. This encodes CASSPTTAAGYGYTF.

CDR3 nucleotide sequence: TGTGCCAGCAGCCTAAAAAACGGTGGGCAGTTCTTC. This gives the protein CASSLKNGGQFF. This rearrangement joins TRBV5-4 to TRBJ2-1; D unresolved. The V end was cut by 4 bases, the J end by 12 bases, with 14 bases between. The CDR3 length is 12 residues. CDR1 SGHNT and CDR2 YYREEE come from the germline V gene (reference sequence).

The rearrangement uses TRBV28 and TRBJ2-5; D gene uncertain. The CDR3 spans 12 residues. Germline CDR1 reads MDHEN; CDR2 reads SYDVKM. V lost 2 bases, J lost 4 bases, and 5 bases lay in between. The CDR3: CASSLLPETQYF. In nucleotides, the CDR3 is TGTGCCAGCAGTTTACTCCCAGAGACCCAGTACTTC.

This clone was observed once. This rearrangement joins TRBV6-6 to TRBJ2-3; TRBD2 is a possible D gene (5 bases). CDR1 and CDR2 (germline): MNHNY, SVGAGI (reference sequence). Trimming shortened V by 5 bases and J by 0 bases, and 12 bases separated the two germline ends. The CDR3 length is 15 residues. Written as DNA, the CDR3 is TGTGCCAGCAGTGCCGGGGTCGGTAGCACAGATACGCAGTATTTT. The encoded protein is CASSAGVGSTDTQYF.

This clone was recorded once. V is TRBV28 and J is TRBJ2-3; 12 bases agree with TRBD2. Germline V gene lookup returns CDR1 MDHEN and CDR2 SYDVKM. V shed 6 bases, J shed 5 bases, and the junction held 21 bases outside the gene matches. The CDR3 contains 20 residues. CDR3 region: CASSPASGGAIRGTGDTQYF. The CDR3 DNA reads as TGTGCCAGCAGCCCAGCTAGCGGGGGGGCCATTCGGGGAACGGGAGATACGCAGTATTTT.

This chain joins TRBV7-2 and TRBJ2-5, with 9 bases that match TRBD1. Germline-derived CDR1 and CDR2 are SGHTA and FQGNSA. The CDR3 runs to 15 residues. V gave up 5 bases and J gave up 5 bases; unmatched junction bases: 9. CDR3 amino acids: CASSATQGAVETQYF. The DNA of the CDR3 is TGTGCCAGCAGCGCCACACAGGGGGCAGTGGAGACCCAGTACTTC.

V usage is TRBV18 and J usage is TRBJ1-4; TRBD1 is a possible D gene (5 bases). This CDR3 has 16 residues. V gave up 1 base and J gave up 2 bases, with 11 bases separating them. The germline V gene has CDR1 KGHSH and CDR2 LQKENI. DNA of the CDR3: TGTGCCAGCTCACCACGGGGCAGGGCGACTAATGAAAAACTGTTTTTT. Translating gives CASSPRGRATNEKLFF.

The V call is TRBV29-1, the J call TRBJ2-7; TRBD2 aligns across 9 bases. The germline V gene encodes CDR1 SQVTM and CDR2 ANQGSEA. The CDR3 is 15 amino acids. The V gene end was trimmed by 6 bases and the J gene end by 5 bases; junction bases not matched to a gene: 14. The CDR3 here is CSVRSSGRRSDEQYF. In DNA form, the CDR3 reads TGCAGCGTAAGATCAAGCGGGAGGCGGTCTGACGAGCAGTACTTC.

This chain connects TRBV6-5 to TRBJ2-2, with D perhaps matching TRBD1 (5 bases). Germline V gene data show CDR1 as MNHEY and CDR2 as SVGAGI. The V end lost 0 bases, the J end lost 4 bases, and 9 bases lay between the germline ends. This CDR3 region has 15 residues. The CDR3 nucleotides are TGTGCCAGCAGTTACTCGAGACAGACCACCGGGGAGCTGTTTTTT. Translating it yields CASSYSRQTTGELFF.

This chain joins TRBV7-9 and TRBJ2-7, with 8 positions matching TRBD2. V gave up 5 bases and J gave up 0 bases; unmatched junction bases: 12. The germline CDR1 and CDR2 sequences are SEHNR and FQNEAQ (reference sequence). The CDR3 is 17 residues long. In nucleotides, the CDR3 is TGTGCCAGCAGCCCCATTGCGGGAGGCTCCAACTCCTACGAGCAGTACTTC. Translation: CASSPIAGGSNSYEQYF.

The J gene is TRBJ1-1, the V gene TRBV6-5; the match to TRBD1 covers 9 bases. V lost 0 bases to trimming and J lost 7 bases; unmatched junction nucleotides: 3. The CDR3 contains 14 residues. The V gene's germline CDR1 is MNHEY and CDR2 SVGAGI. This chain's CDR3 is CASSYSMGQGEAFF. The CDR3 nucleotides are TGTGCCAGCAGTTACTCGATGGGACAGGGTGAAGCTTTCTTT.

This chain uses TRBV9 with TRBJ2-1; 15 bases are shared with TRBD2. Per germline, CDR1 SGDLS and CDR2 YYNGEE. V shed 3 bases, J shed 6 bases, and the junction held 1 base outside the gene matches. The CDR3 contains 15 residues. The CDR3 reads CASSGGLAGGNEQFF. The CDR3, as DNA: TGTGCCAGCAGCGGGGGACTAGCGGGAGGCAATGAGCAGTTCTTC.

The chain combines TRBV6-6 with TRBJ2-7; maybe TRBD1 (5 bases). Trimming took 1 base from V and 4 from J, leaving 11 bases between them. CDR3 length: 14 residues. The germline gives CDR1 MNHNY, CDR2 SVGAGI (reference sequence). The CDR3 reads CASSYLPQGYEQYV. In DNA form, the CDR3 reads TGTGCCAGCAGTTACTTACCGCAGGGTTACGAGCAGTACGTC.

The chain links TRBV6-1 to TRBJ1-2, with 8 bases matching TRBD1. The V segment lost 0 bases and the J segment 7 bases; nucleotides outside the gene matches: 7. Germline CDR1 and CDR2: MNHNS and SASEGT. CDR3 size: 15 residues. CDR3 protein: CASSEASGQVRGYTF. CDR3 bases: TGTGCCAGCAGTGAAGCCTCGGGACAGGTCCGTGGCTACACCTTC.

The CDR3 region is CASSQRWAGNSGNTIYF. DNA for the CDR3: TGCGCCAGCAGCCAGCGATGGGCAGGGAACTCTGGAAACACCATATATTTT. The chain employs TRBV4-3 and TRBJ1-3; tentatively, D is TRBD1 (5 bases). Trimming pared 3 bases from V and 0 bases from J, leaving 15 bases between. This CDR3 spans 17 amino acids. Germline V gene lookup returns CDR1 LGHNA and CDR2 YSLEER.

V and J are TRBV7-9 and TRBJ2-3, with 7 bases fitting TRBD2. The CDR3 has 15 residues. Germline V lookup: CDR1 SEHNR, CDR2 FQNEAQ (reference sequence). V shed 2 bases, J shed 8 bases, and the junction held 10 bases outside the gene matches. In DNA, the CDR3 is TGTGCCAGCAGCTTACTCGGAGGGAGGGCAGGTACGCAGTATTTT. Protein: CASSLLGGRAGTQYF.

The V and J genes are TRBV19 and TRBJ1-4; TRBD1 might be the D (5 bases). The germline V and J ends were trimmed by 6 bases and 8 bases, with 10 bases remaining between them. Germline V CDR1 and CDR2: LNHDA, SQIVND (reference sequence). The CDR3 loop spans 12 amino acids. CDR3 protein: CASSPRGEKLFF. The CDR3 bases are TGTGCCAGTAGCCCACGGGGGGAAAAACTGTTTTTT.

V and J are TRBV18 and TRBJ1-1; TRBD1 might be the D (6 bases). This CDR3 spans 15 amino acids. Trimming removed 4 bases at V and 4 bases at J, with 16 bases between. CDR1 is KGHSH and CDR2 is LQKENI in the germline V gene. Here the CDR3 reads CASSLRTVGSTEAFF. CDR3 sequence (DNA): TGTGCCAGCTCACTTCGGACAGTCGGGAGCACTGAAGCTTTCTTT.

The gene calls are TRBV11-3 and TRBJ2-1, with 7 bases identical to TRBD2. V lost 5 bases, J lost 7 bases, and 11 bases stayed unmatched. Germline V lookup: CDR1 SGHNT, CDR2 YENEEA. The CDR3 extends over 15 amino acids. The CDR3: CASSPSGVRGNEQFF. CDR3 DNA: TGTGCCAGCAGCCCCAGCGGGGTAAGAGGAAATGAGCAGTTCTTC.

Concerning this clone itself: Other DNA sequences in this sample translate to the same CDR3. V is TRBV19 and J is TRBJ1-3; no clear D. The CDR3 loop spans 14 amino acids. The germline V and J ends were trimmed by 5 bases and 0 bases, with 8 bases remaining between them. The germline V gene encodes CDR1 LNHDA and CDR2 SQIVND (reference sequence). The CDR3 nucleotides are TGTGCCAGTAGTGACTTGAGCTCTGGAAACACCATATATTTT. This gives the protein CASSDLSSGNTIYF. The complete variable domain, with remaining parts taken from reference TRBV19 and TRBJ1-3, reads DGGITQSPKYLFRKEGQNVTLSCEQNLNHDAMYWYRQDPGQGLRLIYYSQIVNDFQKGDIAEGYSVSREKKESFPLTVTSAQKNPTAFYLCASSDLSSGNTIYFGEGSWLTVV.